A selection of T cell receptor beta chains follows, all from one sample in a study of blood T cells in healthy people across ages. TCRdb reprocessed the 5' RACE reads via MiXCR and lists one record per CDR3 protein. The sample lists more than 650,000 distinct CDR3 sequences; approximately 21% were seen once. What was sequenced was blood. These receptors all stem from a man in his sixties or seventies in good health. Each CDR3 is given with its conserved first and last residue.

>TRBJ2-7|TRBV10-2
CASSDLKSGSSYEQYF
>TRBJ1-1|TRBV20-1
CSARRTGKRGAFF
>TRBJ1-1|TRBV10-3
CAISDQIVGPSEAFF
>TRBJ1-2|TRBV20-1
CSARRQGANGYTF
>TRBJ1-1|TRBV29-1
CSVDYRALNTEAFF
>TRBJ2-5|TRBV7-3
CASSESGTWGETQYF
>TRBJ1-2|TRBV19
CASMADREIYGYTF
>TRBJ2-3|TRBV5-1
CASSLVGSSVDTQYF
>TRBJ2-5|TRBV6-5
CASSYGPPLLEQETQYF
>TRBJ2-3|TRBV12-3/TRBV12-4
CASSLVAWELGEDAQYF
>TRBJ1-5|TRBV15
CATSSARRSNQPQHF
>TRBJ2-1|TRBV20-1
CSAPPPVAGHEQFF
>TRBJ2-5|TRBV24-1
CATSPGGAGSMRETQYF
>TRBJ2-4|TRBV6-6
CASDGSGTAVAKNIQYF
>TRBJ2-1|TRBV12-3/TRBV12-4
CASKSGYAYNEQFF
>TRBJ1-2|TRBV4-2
CASSLLTGVGYGYTF
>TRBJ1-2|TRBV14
CASSTDYYGYTF
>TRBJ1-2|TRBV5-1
CASSLGQAAFGYGYTF
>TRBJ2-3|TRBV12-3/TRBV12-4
CASRPTPDTQYF
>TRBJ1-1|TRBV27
CASRATGGGFRITEAFF
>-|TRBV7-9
CASSLIPATSYEQYF
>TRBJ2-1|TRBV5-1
CASTDGGAINEQFF
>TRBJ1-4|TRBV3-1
CASSQYSGRNEKLFF